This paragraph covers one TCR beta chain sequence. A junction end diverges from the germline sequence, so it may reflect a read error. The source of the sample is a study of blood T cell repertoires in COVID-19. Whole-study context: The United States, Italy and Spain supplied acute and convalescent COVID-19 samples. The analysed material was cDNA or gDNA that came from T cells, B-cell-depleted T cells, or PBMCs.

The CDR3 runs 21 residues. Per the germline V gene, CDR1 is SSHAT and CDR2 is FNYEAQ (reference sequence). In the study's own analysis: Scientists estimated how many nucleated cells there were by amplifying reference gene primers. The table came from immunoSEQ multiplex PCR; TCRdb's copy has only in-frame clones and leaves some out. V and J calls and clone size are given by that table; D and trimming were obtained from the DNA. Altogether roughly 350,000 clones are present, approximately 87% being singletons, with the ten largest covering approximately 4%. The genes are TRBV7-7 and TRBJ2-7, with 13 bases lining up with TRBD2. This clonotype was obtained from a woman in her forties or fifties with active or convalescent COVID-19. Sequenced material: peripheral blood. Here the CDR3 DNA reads TGTGCTAGCAGCTTCCCCTTGGGACTAGCGGGAAACTTGGCGCTATGCTACGAGCAGTACTTC. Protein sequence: CASSFPLGLAGNLALCYEQYF.